The rows below give T cell receptor beta chains drawn from one sample of a study of T cell changes during pregnancy in multiple sclerosis. Libraries were prepared by immunoSEQ multiplex PCR; TCRdb keeps only in-frame clonotypes and omits some of them. This sample has tens of thousands of clones, with around nine tenths found just once. This material consisted of CD8+ T cells from peripheral blood mononuclear cells, taken after pregnancy. The receptors derive from a female donor in good health, enrolled as a control in a pregnancy study. CDR3s include the opening cysteine and the closing phenylalanine or tryptophan. A D gene is named only where the DNA matches it firmly. Size is stated for part of the rows, as once, few or many counts, or as a class when the clone is expanded.

size: .
D: TRBD1
V: TRBV11-2
J: TRBJ2-5
CDR3: CASSFSGGAGETQYF
DNA: TGTGCCAGCAGCTTTTCAGGGGGCGCAGGGGAGACCCAGTACTTC

size: .
D: .
V: TRBV11-1
J: TRBJ2-3
CDR3: CASALLLAGDTQYF
DNA: TGTGCGTCTGCCCTTTTATTGGCGGGGGATACGCAGTATTTT

size: once
D: .
V: TRBV7-9
J: TRBJ1-5
CDR3: CASSITLQGEWSNQPQHF
DNA: TGTGCCAGCAGCATCACCTTACAGGGAGAGTGGAGCAATCAGCCCCAGCATTTT

size: few
D: .
V: TRBV19
J: TRBJ1-1
CDR3: CASRASNTEAFF
DNA: TGTGCCAGTAGGGCTTCGAACACTGAAGCTTTCTTT

size: .
D: TRBD1
V: TRBV28
J: TRBJ1-1
CDR3: CASSLGQGGWNTEAFF
DNA: TGTGCCAGCAGTTTAGGGCAGGGGGGCTGGAACACTGAAGCTTTCTTT

size: .
D: .
V: TRBV7-8
J: TRBJ1-1
CDR3: CASSLQGLGNTEAFF
DNA: TGTGCCAGCAGCCTACAGGGTCTCGGGAACACTGAAGCTTTCTTT

size: .
D: TRBD2
V: TRBV4-3
J: TRBJ2-5
CDR3: CASSQVHAGRAVQETQYF
DNA: TGCGCCAGCAGCCAAGTGCACGCGGGGAGGGCCGTCCAAGAGACCCAGTACTTC

size: few
D: .
V: TRBV28
J: TRBJ1-5
CDR3: CASSSVPGLNQPQHF
DNA: TGTGCCAGCAGTTCCGTCCCGGGACTCAATCAGCCCCAGCATTTT

size: many
D: TRBD1
V: TRBV19
J: TRBJ1-6
CDR3: CASSDREGNSPLHF
DNA: TGTGCCAGTAGCGACAGGGAAGGAAATTCACCCCTCCACTTT

size: .
D: .
V: TRBV7-9
J: TRBJ2-7
CDR3: CASSFSGEQYF
DNA: TGTGCCAGCAGCTTTTCGGGGGAGCAGTACTTC

size: .
D: .
V: TRBV28
J: TRBJ2-1
CDR3: CASRGGTYNEQFF
DNA: TGTGCCAGCAGGGGGGGTACCTACAATGAGCAGTTCTTC

size: .
D: TRBD1
V: TRBV15
J: TRBJ2-7
CDR3: CATSGGQGSSYEQYF
DNA: TGTGCCACCAGCGGAGGACAGGGGTCCTCCTACGAGCAGTACTTC

size: .
D: .
V: TRBV7-9
J: TRBJ1-2
CDR3: CASSGRGYTF
DNA: TGTGCCAGCAGCGGCAGGGGCTACACCTTC